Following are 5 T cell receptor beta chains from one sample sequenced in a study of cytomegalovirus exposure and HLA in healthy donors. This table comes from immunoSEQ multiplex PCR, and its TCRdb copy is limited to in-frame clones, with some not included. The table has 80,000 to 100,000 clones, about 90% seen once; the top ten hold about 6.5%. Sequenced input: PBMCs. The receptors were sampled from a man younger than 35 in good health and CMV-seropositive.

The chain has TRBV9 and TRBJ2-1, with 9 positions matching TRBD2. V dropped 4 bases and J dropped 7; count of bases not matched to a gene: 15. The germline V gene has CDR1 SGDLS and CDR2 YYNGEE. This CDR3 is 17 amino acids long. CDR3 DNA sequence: TGTGCCAGCAGCCCAATAGCGGGAGTAATATCGCGTAATGAGCAGTTCTTC. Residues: CASSPIAGVISRNEQFF.

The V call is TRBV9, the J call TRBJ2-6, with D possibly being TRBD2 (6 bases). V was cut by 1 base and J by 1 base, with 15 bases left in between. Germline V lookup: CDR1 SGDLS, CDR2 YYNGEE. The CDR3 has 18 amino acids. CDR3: CASSVSHPGGSGANVLTF. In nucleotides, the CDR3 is TGTGCCAGCAGCGTATCTCACCCCGGGGGTTCTGGGGCCAACGTCCTGACTTTC.

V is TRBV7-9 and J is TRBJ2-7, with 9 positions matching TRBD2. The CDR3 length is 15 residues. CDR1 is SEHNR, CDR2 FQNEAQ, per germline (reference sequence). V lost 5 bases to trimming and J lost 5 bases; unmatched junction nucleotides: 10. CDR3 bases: TGTGCCAGCAGCCCGCCCGGGACTAGCAACCACGAGCAGTACTTC. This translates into CASSPPGTSNHEQYF.

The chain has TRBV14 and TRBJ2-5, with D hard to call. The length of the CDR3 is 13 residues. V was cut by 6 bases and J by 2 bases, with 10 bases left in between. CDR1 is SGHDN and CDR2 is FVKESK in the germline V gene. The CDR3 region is CASRPRGQETQYF. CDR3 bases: TGTGCCAGCAGGCCCCGAGGACAAGAGACCCAGTACTTC.

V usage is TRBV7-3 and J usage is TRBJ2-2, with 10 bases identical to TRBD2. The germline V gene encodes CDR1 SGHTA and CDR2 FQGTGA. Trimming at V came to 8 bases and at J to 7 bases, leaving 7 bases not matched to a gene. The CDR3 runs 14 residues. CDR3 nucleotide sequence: TGTGCCAGCTCGAGCGGGAGGGATAACGGGGAGCTGTTTTTT. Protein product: CASSSGRDNGELFF.